Sequencing of this TCR beta chain was carried out in a study of T-cell memory formation after mild COVID-19. This CDR3 has 17 residues. Germline CDR1 is MGHRA and CDR2 is YSYEKL. The J segment lost 4 bases and the V segment lost 0 bases, leaving 8 bases of the junction unmatched. TCRdb redid the calling of the 5' RACE reads with MiXCR, one entry per CDR3 protein. The table lists approximately 390,000 distinct CDR3 sequences, roughly 15% of them singletons. The V gene is TRBV4-1, the J gene TRBJ2-5, with TRBD2 matching 10 bases. Sequencing was carried out using PBMCs or a T cell subset sorted from them (not recorded which). This TCR derives from a man aged 18 to 35 who had mild COVID-19 (a few samples of this study predate the infection). Cell type and time point are not known. The CDR3 is CASSQDLQAGGLETQYF. CDR3 DNA: TGCGCCAGCAGCCAAGATCTCCAAGCGGGGGGGCTAGAGACCCAGTACTTC.